These 30 T cell receptor beta chains share one sample of origin, sequenced in a study of cytomegalovirus exposure and HLA in healthy donors. The PCR contained 60 Vbeta and 13 Jbeta primers. Sequencing was performed with immunoSEQ multiplex PCR; in TCRdb, only in-frame clones are kept and a portion is missing. The sample holds more than 150,000 clones, more than 60% seen once. The sequencing sample was made of PBMCs. The receptors were gathered from a young man in good health and CMV-seronegative.

The chain joins TRBV6-5 to TRBJ1-2; no clear D. The germline gives CDR1 MNHEY, CDR2 SVGAGI. Trimming stripped 2 bases from V and 1 base from J, with 5 bases between. This CDR3 spans 13 amino acids. The CDR3 bases are TGTGCCAGCAGTTACGAGGGTAACTATGGCTACACCTTC. Amino acid sequence: CASSYEGNYGYTF.

This clone was counted only a few times. The chain recombines TRBV7-7 with TRBJ2-5; TRBD2 agrees at 11 bases. The CDR3 covers 12 residues. CDR1 and CDR2 from the germline V gene are SSHAT and FNYEAQ (reference sequence). CDR3 in amino acids: CASGGGQETQYF. CDR3 bases: TGTGCTAGCGGGGGGGGCCAAGAGACCCAGTACTTC.

The V call is TRBV2, the J call TRBJ2-1; perhaps TRBD2 as D (6 bases). From germline, CDR1 is SNHLY and CDR2 FYNNEI. With 8 bases removed from V and 8 bases from J, the gap between germline ends came to 13 bases. This CDR3 is 12 amino acids long. The CDR3 loop is CASVGLKDEQFF. CDR3 nucleotides: TGTGCCAGCGTGGGACTCAAAGATGAGCAGTTCTTC.

This sequence joins TRBV5-1 and TRBJ2-7, with D hard to call. Per germline, CDR1 SGHRS and CDR2 YFSETQ. Trimming shortened V by 4 bases and J by 2 bases, and 19 bases separated the two germline ends. The CDR3 spans 16 residues. The CDR3 protein is CASSPHPTLLPYEQYF. In DNA, the CDR3 is TGCGCCAGCAGCCCGCACCCGACTCTCTTACCCTACGAGCAGTACTTC.

V is TRBV10-1 and J is TRBJ1-2, with TRBD1 matching 8 bases. CDR1 and CDR2 (germline): WNHNN, SYGVQD (reference sequence). This CDR3 is 12 amino acids long. J was trimmed by 2 bases and V by 7 bases; bases with no gene match: 0. CDR3 in DNA: TGCGCCAGCACAGGGGGCAACTATGGCTACACCTTC. Its translation: CASTGGNYGYTF.

The chain uses TRBV7-2 and TRBJ2-6; D might be TRBD1 (5 bases). V dropped 0 bases and J dropped 2 bases, with 5 bases sitting between them. Germline loops: CDR1 SGHTA, CDR2 FQGNSA. The CDR3 covers 15 residues. The CDR3 spells CASSLAGAGANVLTF. The CDR3 bases are TGTGCCAGCAGCTTAGCAGGGGCTGGGGCCAACGTCCTGACTTTC.

Details on this clone: At one end the junction does not follow the germline gene, possibly because of a read error. The CDR3 reads CASSYSARAGQF. The CDR3, as DNA: TGTGCCAGCAGTTACTCCGCCAGGGCCGGGCAGTTC. The V and J genes are TRBV6-6 and TRBJ1-2; D perhaps matches TRBD1 (5 bases). The CDR3 totals 12 residues. Looked up from germline, CDR1 is MNHNY and CDR2 is SVGAGI (reference sequence).

This chain uses TRBV30 with TRBJ1-1; D gene unclear. The CDR3 is 14 residues long. Per the germline V gene, CDR1 is GTSNPN and CDR2 is SVGIG (reference sequence). Trimming stripped 0 bases from V and 1 base from J, with 9 bases between. The CDR3 region is CAWSVLSGNTEAFF. CDR3 in DNA: TGTGCCTGGAGTGTACTGTCTGGGAACACTGAAGCTTTCTTT.

The chain is built from TRBV7-2 and TRBJ1-1; a possible D gene is TRBD1 (5 bases). This CDR3 spans 15 amino acids. CDR1 and CDR2 from the germline V gene are SGHTA and FQGNSA. Trimming pared 1 base from V and 3 bases from J, leaving 12 bases between. In nucleotides, the CDR3 is TGTGCCAGCAGCTTAGGGTCAGGGAAGTACACTGAAGCTTTCTTT. It encodes CASSLGSGKYTEAFF.

This rearrangement joins TRBV5-4 to TRBJ2-7; possibly TRBD2 for D (5 bases). The CDR3 is 15 amino acids. V lost 1 base to trimming and J lost 3 bases, with 14 bases between them. CDR1 and CDR2 from the germline V gene are SGHNT and YYREEE (reference sequence). The CDR3 DNA follows: TGTGCCAGCAGCTTGAGTACGGACTCCCTCTACGAGCAGTACTTC. The encoded protein is CASSLSTDSLYEQYF.

This clone appeared a few times. This sequence joins TRBV5-1 and TRBJ2-3; 9 bases fit TRBD1. The CDR3 contains 15 residues. Trimming cost V 2 bases and J 4 bases; bases outside gene matches: 5. In germline, CDR1 is SGHRS, CDR2 YFSETQ. DNA of the CDR3: TGCGCCAGCAGCTTACCCGGGACAGGGCCAGATACGCAGTATTTT. It translates to CASSLPGTGPDTQYF.

The chain is built from TRBV6-1 and TRBJ2-1, with 10 bases matching TRBD1. V shed 4 bases and J 3 bases; nucleotides not matched to a gene: 6. Germline assignment: CDR1 MNHNS and CDR2 SASEGT. The CDR3 totals 16 residues. The CDR3 bases are TGTGCCAGCAGTGGTCGGGACAGGGGTCACTACAATGAGCAGTTCTTC. Its protein product is CASSGRDRGHYNEQFF.

The rearrangement joins TRBV6-6 to TRBJ1-5; D remains ambiguous. This CDR3 contains 15 residues. Per the germline V gene, CDR1 is MNHNY and CDR2 is SVGAGI (reference sequence). Trimming took 8 bases from V and 6 from J, leaving 20 bases between them. CDR3 region: CASHEGLFVSQPQHF. Here the CDR3 DNA reads TGTGCCAGCCACGAGGGTTTATTCGTGAGTCAGCCCCAGCATTTT.

A few counts support this clone. The chain combines TRBV7-8 with TRBJ2-1; 7 bases are a match to TRBD1. The CDR3 extends over 16 amino acids. Looked up from germline, CDR1 is SGHVS and CDR2 is FQNEAQ. V dropped 2 bases and J dropped 2; count of bases not matched to a gene: 6. This chain's CDR3 is CASSLFTGVTYNEQFF. The CDR3 nucleotides read TGTGCCAGCAGCTTATTCACAGGGGTTACCTACAATGAGCAGTTCTTC.

The J gene is TRBJ1-1, the V gene TRBV7-2; 8 bases are a match to TRBD1. Looked up from germline, CDR1 is SGHTA and CDR2 is FQGNSA. The CDR3 sequence is 15 residues long. The trim removed 4 bases at V and 4 bases at J, leaving 8 bases unmatched. CDR3 residues: CASSSRTGRGTEAFF. The CDR3 coding sequence is TGTGCCAGCAGCTCCCGGACAGGGAGGGGCACTGAAGCTTTCTTT.

The sample holds one count of this clone. The chain is built from TRBV6-5 and TRBJ1-1; TRBD1 is a possible D gene (6 bases). The germline CDR1 and CDR2 sequences are MNHEY and SVGAGI. V lost 0 bases to trimming and J lost 1 base, with 9 bases between them. The CDR3 has 15 amino acids. CDR3 in amino acids: CASSYSDRKNTEAFF. The DNA for the CDR3 is TGTGCCAGCAGTTACTCGGACAGAAAGAACACTGAAGCTTTCTTT.

V gene TRBV6-1 combines with J gene TRBJ1-1; a weak D match, TRBD1 (6 bases). CDR3 length: 15 residues. Germline loops: CDR1 MNHNS, CDR2 SASEGT. V lost 3 bases to trimming and J lost 2 bases, with 13 bases between them. The chain's CDR3 is CASSETWDINTEAFF. CDR3 sequence (DNA): TGTGCCAGCAGTGAGACCTGGGACATCAACACTGAAGCTTTCTTT.

As to this clone: The sample contains more than one DNA sequence encoding this CDR3. The chain is built from TRBV9 and TRBJ2-1, with a weak D call TRBD1 (5 bases). V shed 1 base and J shed 8 bases, with 7 bases lying between them. This CDR3 is built from 12 residues. CDR1 and CDR2 (germline): SGDLS, YYNGEE. CDR3 sequence reads: CASSVQGYEQFF. The CDR3 nucleotides are TGTGCCAGCAGCGTACAGGGCTATGAGCAGTTCTTC. The complete variable domain, with remaining parts taken from reference TRBV9 and TRBJ2-1, reads DSGVTQTPKHLITATGQRVTLRCSPRSGDLSVYWYQQSLDQGLQFLIQYYNGEERAKGNILERFSAQQFPDLHSELNLSSLELGDSALYFCASSVQGYEQFFGPGTRLTVL.

This clone was detected only a few times. This rearrangement joins TRBV5-6 to TRBJ2-5; TRBD1 aligns across 8 bases. Germline V gene data show CDR1 as SGHDT and CDR2 as YYEEEE. The CDR3 sequence is 19 residues long. V shed 3 bases, J shed 4 bases, and the junction held 20 bases outside the gene matches. CDR3 DNA sequence: TGTGCCAGCAGCTACGGACAGGGTAGAAAGGCCAGATTGGGAGAGACCCAGTACTTC. It specifies CASSYGQGRKARLGETQYF.

This clone was observed a handful of times. V gene TRBV2 combines with J gene TRBJ1-5; D is uncertain. The CDR3 loop spans 15 amino acids. Germline CDR1 SNHLY, CDR2 FYNNEI. The V gene lost 5 bases and the J gene lost 0 bases, with 11 bases spanning the gap. The CDR3 here is CASSSSGNSNQPQHF. CDR3 nucleotides: TGTGCCAGCAGTTCTAGCGGGAATAGCAATCAGCCCCAGCATTTT.

V is TRBV7-2 and J is TRBJ2-7; TRBD1 matches at 7 bases. V trimming: 5 bases; J trimming: 5 bases; junction bases outside the gene matches: 6. Germline V gives CDR1 SGHTA, CDR2 FQGNSA. The CDR3 sequence is 13 residues long. This CDR3 reads CASSPDRRNEQYF. In DNA form, the CDR3 reads TGTGCCAGCAGCCCGGACAGGAGGAACGAGCAGTACTTC.

The chain couples TRBV27 to TRBJ2-2; TRBD1 matches at 7 bases. Germline V gives CDR1 MNHEY, CDR2 SMNVEV (reference sequence). The junction had 11 bases not matched to a gene; V was cut back by 6 bases and J by 4 bases. The CDR3 contains 16 residues. This chain's CDR3 is CASSPLGGAGTGELFF. The DNA of the CDR3 is TGTGCCAGCAGCCCTCTAGGGGGCGCAGGCACCGGGGAGCTGTTTTTT.

The CDR3 coding sequence is TGTGCCAGCAGTCCCCTGGACAGGGTTCGGAATGAGCAGTTCTTC. The encoded protein is CASSPLDRVRNEQFF. V gene TRBV27 combines with J gene TRBJ2-1; TRBD1 matches at 8 bases. The CDR3 contains 15 residues. Germline-derived CDR1 and CDR2 are MNHEY and SMNVEV (reference sequence). Trimming removed 5 bases from V and 7 bases from J; junction bases left unmatched: 10.

This chain uses TRBV6-8 with TRBJ1-2; 7 nucleotides align to TRBD1. Losses at the gene ends were 6 bases for V and 8 bases for J; bases not matched to a gene: 6. The germline V gene encodes CDR1 MNHGY and CDR2 SAAAGT. The CDR3 is 12 amino acids. CDR3 coding DNA: TGTGCCAGCAGCTCAGGGGGAGGCGGCTACACCTTC. Protein sequence: CASSSGGGGYTF.

The chain uses TRBV7-2 and TRBJ2-1; perhaps TRBD2 as D (5 bases). V was trimmed by 0 bases and J by 7 bases, leaving 10 bases between them. Per the germline V gene, CDR1 is SGHTA and CDR2 is FQGNSA. This CDR3 spans 14 amino acids. CDR3 residues: CASSLASRGNEQFF. Written as DNA, the CDR3 is TGTGCCAGCAGCTTAGCCTCCCGAGGGAATGAGCAGTTCTTC.

This clone appeared a few times. This chain joins TRBV18 and TRBJ1-3, with a tentative D call TRBD1 (6 bases). Germline values: CDR1 KGHSH, CDR2 LQKENI. This CDR3 spans 21 amino acids. V was cut by 2 bases and J by 3 bases, with 29 bases left in between. The CDR3 reads CASSPVGTLVKGLTFGNTIYF. DNA of the CDR3: TGTGCCAGCTCACCAGTCGGGACATTGGTTAAGGGGTTGACGTTTGGAAACACCATATATTTT.

The chain employs TRBV6-4 and TRBJ2-3, with D possibly matching TRBD1 (6 bases). The CDR3 covers 14 residues. Trimming removed 3 bases from V and 6 bases from J, with 13 bases in between. Germline V gene sequence: CDR1 MRHNA, CDR2 SNTAGT. The CDR3 nucleotides read TGTGCCAGCAGTGAGGGGGCTAGTTCCGATACGCAGTATTTT. Amino acid sequence: CASSEGASSDTQYF.

This clone was seen a single time. The chain employs TRBV5-1 and TRBJ2-7; 9 bases agree with TRBD1. The CDR3 is made up of 14 amino acids. Per the germline V gene, CDR1 is SGHRS and CDR2 is YFSETQ. V lost 4 bases to trimming and J lost 2 bases; unmatched junction nucleotides: 4. As DNA, the CDR3 is TGCGCCAGCAGCAACCGGGACAGGGCCTACGAGCAGTACTTC. It is translated as CASSNRDRAYEQYF.

CDR3 nucleotides: TGTGCCAGCCGACAGGAGGATCACTATGGCTACACCTTC. Translating gives CASRQEDHYGYTF. The V call is TRBV6-1, the J call TRBJ1-2, with D tentatively TRBD1 (6 bases). This CDR3 comprises 13 residues. Trimming cost V 8 bases and J 3 bases, with 13 bases left between them. Germline CDR1 MNHNS, CDR2 SASEGT.

This chain uses TRBV19 with TRBJ1-1; D is unclear. V gave up 7 bases and J gave up 4 bases, with 19 bases separating them. CDR1 is LNHDA, CDR2 SQIVND, per germline (reference sequence). The CDR3 is 15 residues long. CDR3 in amino acids: CASTLSRAGGTEAFF. CDR3 bases: TGTGCCAGTACCCTGTCGAGGGCAGGAGGCACTGAAGCTTTCTTT.